The sequence of this T cell receptor (beta chain) was determined in a study of blood T cells in healthy people across ages. The J segment lost 3 bases and the V segment lost 5 bases, leaving 3 bases of the junction unmatched. CDR1 is MGHDK and CDR2 is SYGVNS in the germline V gene. The CDR3 is 13 residues long. This clonotype has a handful of counts. Alongside a J-beta primer mix, a sample-barcoded 5' primer served in a second PCR lasting about 7 to 11 cycles. Via MiXCR, TCRdb re-called the 5' RACE reads, giving one row per CDR3 protein. The table has hundreds of thousands of distinct CDR3 sequences, approximately 30% seen once.

The sample taken for sequencing was blood. The receptor comes from a woman over 75 in good health. The rearrangement joins TRBV25-1 to TRBJ1-1; TRBD1 matches at 7 bases. CDR3: CASSRGGYTEAFF. In DNA, the CDR3 is TGTGCCAGCAGTAGAGGGGGCTACACTGAAGCTTTCTTT.